This TCR beta chain appears in the sequencing data of a study of CD4 and CD8 cells across lung adenocarcinoma regions. The CDR3 has 13 residues. Per germline, CDR1 SGHTA and CDR2 FQGTGA. The V and J ends lost 6 bases and 8 bases respectively, with 13 bases between them. The patients had localized lung adenocarcinoma, a non-small cell subtype. TCRdb recomputed calls from the PCR reads with MiXCR, one row per CDR3 protein. The sample includes 5,200 or so distinct CDR3 sequences, 55% to 70% seen only once; the top ten take roughly 15%. The chain joins TRBV7-3 to TRBJ2-2, with no clear D. The sample consisted of CD4+ T cells from the center of a lung tumor. The source is a male donor with lung adenocarcinoma. The CD4 and CD8 labels of this study may be unreliable. The CDR3 loop is CASSTPARGELFF. The CDR3 nucleotides read TGTGCCAGCAGTACCCCGGCTAGGGGGGAGCTGTTTTTT.